Listed below are T cell receptor beta chains from one sample, sequenced in a study of blood T cell repertoires in COVID-19. TCRdb's table, derived via immunoSEQ multiplex PCR, lists solely in-frame clones and lacks some. The data show around 700,000 clones, about 87% seen once. The sequencing input was peripheral blood. Receptors originate from a woman under 30 with acute or convalescent COVID-19. CDR3s include the opening cysteine and the closing phenylalanine or tryptophan. A D gene is named only where the DNA matches it firmly. Clone size, where shown, is once, few, many, or a class for clones that have expanded.

v_gene: TRBV14
abundance: -
d_gene: TRBD1
j_gene: TRBJ1-2
CDR3aa: CASSQVAGGYGYTF
CDR3nt: TGTGCCAGCAGCCAAGTGGCAGGGGGGTATGGCTACACCTTC

v_gene: TRBV7-8
abundance: few
d_gene: TRBD1
j_gene: TRBJ2-2
CDR3aa: CASSPRDRGRQGELFF
CDR3nt: TGTGCCAGCAGCCCGCGGGACAGGGGGCGCCAAGGGGAGCTGTTTTTT

v_gene: TRBV10-2
abundance: -
d_gene: TRBD2
j_gene: TRBJ2-3
CDR3aa: CASREAGGPDTQYF
CDR3nt: TGCGCCAGCAGGGAGGCGGGGGGCCCAGATACGCAGTATTTT

v_gene: TRBV12-3/TRBV12-4
abundance: -
d_gene: -
j_gene: TRBJ1-2
CDR3aa: CASSLGVNGYTF
CDR3nt: TGTGCCAGCAGTTTAGGTGTCAATGGCTACACCTTC

v_gene: TRBV30
abundance: -
d_gene: -
j_gene: TRBJ1-4
CDR3aa: CAWAGSTNEKLFF
CDR3nt: TGTGCCTGGGCCGGGAGTACAAATGAAAAACTGTTTTTT

v_gene: TRBV7-9
abundance: -
d_gene: TRBD2
j_gene: TRBJ2-1
CDR3aa: CASSPLERGNLGEQFF
CDR3nt: TGTGCCAGCAGTCCGTTGGAGCGGGGGAACCTGGGTGAGCAGTTCTTC

v_gene: TRBV29-1
abundance: few
d_gene: TRBD1
j_gene: TRBJ1-4
CDR3aa: CSVALAGTGWEKLFF
CDR3nt: TGCAGCGTTGCCCTAGCCGGGACAGGGTGGGAAAAACTGTTTTTT

v_gene: TRBV19
abundance: -
d_gene: TRBD1
j_gene: TRBJ1-1
CDR3aa: CASSIEGTGPTEAFF
CDR3nt: TGTGCCAGTAGTATAGAGGGGACAGGGCCCACTGAAGCTTTCTTT

v_gene: TRBV5-1
abundance: -
d_gene: TRBD1
j_gene: TRBJ2-3
CDR3aa: CASSLGTGGKDTQYF
CDR3nt: TGCGCCAGCAGCCTTGGGACAGGGGGCAAGGATACGCAGTATTTT

v_gene: TRBV28
abundance: -
d_gene: -
j_gene: TRBJ1-1
CDR3aa: CASINRIAEAFF
CDR3nt: TGTGCCAGCATTAACAGGATCGCTGAAGCTTTCTTT

v_gene: TRBV21-1
abundance: once
d_gene: -
j_gene: TRBJ1-2
CDR3aa: CASSKAGVISLNYGYTF
CDR3nt: TGTGCCAGCAGCAAAGCTGGTGTGATAAGCCTAAACTATGGCTACACCTTC

v_gene: TRBV25-1
abundance: -
d_gene: -
j_gene: TRBJ1-2
CDR3aa: CASSPQEANTYGYTF
CDR3nt: TGTGCCAGCAGTCCGCAGGAGGCCAACACATATGGCTACACCTTC

v_gene: TRBV20-1
abundance: -
d_gene: TRBD1
j_gene: TRBJ2-7
CDR3aa: CSASETGAEQYF
CDR3nt: TGCAGTGCGAGTGAGACAGGGGCCGAGCAGTACTTC

v_gene: TRBV10-3
abundance: -
d_gene: -
j_gene: TRBJ1-1
CDR3aa: CAISDRAKGDTEAFF
CDR3nt: TGTGCCATCAGTGATCGGGCCAAGGGGGACACTGAAGCTTTCTTT

v_gene: TRBV19
abundance: -
d_gene: -
j_gene: TRBJ1-1
CDR3aa: CASSIDRVKAFF
CDR3nt: TGTGCCAGTAGTATAGATCGGGTGAAAGCTTTCTTT

v_gene: TRBV29-1
abundance: -
d_gene: TRBD1
j_gene: TRBJ2-1
CDR3aa: CSVGRRDRVYNEQFF
CDR3nt: TGCAGCGTTGGGAGGAGGGACAGGGTCTACAATGAGCAGTTCTTC

v_gene: TRBV3-1/TRBV3-2
abundance: -
d_gene: -
j_gene: TRBJ1-1
CDR3aa: CASSQEVTSPMNTEAFF
CDR3nt: TGTGCCAGCAGCCAAGAAGTAACTTCTCCCATGAACACTGAAGCTTTCTTT

v_gene: TRBV6-5
abundance: -
d_gene: -
j_gene: TRBJ1-2
CDR3aa: CASSYSRREGNYGYTF
CDR3nt: TGTGCCAGCAGTTACTCGAGGAGGGAAGGAAACTATGGCTACACCTTC